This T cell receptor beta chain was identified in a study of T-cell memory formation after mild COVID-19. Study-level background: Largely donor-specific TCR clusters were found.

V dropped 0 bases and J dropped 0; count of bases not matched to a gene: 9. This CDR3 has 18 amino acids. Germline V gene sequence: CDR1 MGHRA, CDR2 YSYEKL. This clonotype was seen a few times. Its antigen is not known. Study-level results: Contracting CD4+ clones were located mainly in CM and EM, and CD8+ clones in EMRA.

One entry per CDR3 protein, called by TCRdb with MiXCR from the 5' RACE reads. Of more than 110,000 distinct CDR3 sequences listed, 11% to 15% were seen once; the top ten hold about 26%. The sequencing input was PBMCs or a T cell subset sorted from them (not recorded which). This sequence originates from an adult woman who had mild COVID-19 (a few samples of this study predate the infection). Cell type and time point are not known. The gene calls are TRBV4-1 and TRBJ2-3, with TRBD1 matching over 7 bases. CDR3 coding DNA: TGCGCCAGCAGCCAAGATCTCGAAGGGACAGAGAGCACAGATACGCAGTATTTT. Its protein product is CASSQDLEGTESTDTQYF.